This T cell receptor beta chain was found in a study of graft-versus-host responses after intestinal transplantation. Background on the study: Recipients got multivisceral, liver-intestinal, or isolated intestinal transplants. Anti-thymocyte globulin induction was given to all recipients, followed by tacrolimus and steroids for around 3 years. Study-wide findings and caveats: There were GvH clones found in recipient marrow, and some of them appeared first in ileum or blood. When patients had graft-donor T cell macrochimerism, their allografts held high graft-versus-host to host-versus-graft clonal ratios.

Regarding this clone: Its antigen is unknown.

The assay was immunoSEQ multiplex PCR, and TCRdb's table has in-frame clones only and misses some. Counted here are fewer than 110,000 clones, approximately 93% occurring once; the ten biggest clones make up approximately 1.2%. The CDR3 spans 15 residues. CDR1 is MNHEY and CDR2 is SMNVEV in the germline V gene (reference sequence). V was cut by 2 bases and J by 1 base, with 11 bases left in between. The origin of this receptor is a human donor who received an intestinal transplant. The chain recombines TRBV27 with TRBJ1-1, with a weak D call TRBD1 (6 bases). The sequences come from unstimulated CD8+ T cells sorted from spleen or lymph node cells, collected before intestinal transplant. The CDR3 loop reads CASSLGMGQNTEAFF. Written as DNA, the CDR3 is TGTGCCAGCAGTTTAGGAATGGGACAGAACACTGAAGCTTTCTTT.